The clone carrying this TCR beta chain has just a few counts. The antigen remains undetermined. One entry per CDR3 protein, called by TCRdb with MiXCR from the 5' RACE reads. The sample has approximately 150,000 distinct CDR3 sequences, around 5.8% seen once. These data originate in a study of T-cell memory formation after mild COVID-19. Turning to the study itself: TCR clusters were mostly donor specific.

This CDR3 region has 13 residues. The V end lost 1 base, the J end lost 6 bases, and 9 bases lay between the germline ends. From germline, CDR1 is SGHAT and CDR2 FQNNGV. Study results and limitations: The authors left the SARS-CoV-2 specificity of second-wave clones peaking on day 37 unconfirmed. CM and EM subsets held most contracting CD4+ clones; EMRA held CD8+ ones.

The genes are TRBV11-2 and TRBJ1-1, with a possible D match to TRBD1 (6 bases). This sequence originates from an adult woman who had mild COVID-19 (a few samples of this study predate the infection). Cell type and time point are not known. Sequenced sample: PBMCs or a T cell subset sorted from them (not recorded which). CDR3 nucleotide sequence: TGTGCCAGCAGCTTAGGGGCAGGGGCTGAAGCTTTCTTT. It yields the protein CASSLGAGAEAFF.